This TCR beta chain was obtained from a study of early T cells in non-severe SARS-CoV-2 infection. MiXCR, applied by TCRdb to the 5' RACE reads, yields one record per CDR3 protein. The profile shows some 67,000 distinct CDR3 sequences, roughly 15% of them singletons. Sequenced sample: whole blood. This TCR was sampled from an adult who was a healthcare worker with PCR-confirmed SARS-CoV-2 infection or an uninfected control (not recorded which).

The DNA of the CDR3 is TGTGCCAGCAGCCCCGGGACAGGTATGTCTGACACTGAAGCTTTCTTT. Its protein product is CASSPGTGMSDTEAFF. The rearrangement joins TRBV5-6 to TRBJ1-1, with 8 bases lining up with TRBD1. The trim removed 4 bases at V and 3 bases at J, leaving 11 bases unmatched. This CDR3 has 16 residues. Per the germline V gene, CDR1 is SGHDT and CDR2 is YYEEEE.